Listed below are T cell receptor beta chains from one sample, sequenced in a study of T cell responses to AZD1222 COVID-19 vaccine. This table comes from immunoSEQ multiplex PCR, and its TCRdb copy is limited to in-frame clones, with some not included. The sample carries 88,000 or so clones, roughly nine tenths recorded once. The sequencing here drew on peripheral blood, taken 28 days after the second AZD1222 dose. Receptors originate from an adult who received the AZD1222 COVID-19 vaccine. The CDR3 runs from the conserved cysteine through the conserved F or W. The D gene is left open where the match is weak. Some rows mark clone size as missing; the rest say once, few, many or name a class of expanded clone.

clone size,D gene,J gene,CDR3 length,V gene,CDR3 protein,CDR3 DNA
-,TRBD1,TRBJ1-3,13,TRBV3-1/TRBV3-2,CASSRDRGNTIYF,TGTGCCAGCAGCCGGGACAGGGGAAACACCATATATTTT
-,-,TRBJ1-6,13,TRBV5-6,CASSLFEGVPLHF,TGTGCCAGCAGCTTATTCGAAGGAGTACCCCTCCACTTT
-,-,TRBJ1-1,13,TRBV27,CASSFRDSYHVTF,TGTGCCAGCAGTTTCAGGGACTCATATCACGTTACGTTT
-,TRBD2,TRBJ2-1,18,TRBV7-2,CASSLGLAGGRLWAEQFF,TGTGCCAGCAGCTTGGGACTAGCGGGGGGCCGACTGTGGGCTGAGCAGTTCTTC
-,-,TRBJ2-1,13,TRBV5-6,CASSPDPYNEQFF,TGTGCCAGCAGCCCGGACCCGTACAATGAGCAGTTCTTC
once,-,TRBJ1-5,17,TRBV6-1,CASSEGWAGHSNQPQHF,TGTGCCAGCAGTGAAGGGTGGGCAGGACATAGCAATCAGCCCCAGCATTTT
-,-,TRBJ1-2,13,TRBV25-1,CASSSEPRRGYTF,TGTGCCAGCAGTTCCGAGCCTCGGCGGGGCTACACCTTC
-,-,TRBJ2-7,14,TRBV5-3,CARSPKGGSYEQYF,TGTGCCAGAAGCCCCAAGGGGGGTTCCTACGAGCAGTACTTC
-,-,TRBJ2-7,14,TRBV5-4,CASSLVGPAYEQYF,TGTGCCAGCAGCTTGGTCGGTCCCGCCTACGAGCAGTACTTC
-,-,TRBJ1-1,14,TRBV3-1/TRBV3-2,CASSLGRMNTEAFF,TGTGCCAGCAGCCTAGGACGCATGAACACTGAAGCTTTCTTT
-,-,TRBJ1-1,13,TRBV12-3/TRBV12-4,CASVVHPNTEAFF,TGTGCCAGCGTGGTTCATCCGAACACTGAAGCTTTCTTT
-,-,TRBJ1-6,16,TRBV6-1,CASSEGAGFYNSPLHF,TGTGCCAGCAGTGAAGGGGCCGGCTTCTATAATTCACCCCTCCACTTT
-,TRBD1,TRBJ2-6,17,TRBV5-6,CASSRGQGVSGANVLTF,TGTGCCAGCAGCCGGGGACAGGGGGTCAGTGGGGCCAACGTCCTGACTTTC
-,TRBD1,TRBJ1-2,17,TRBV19,CASSATGTGGPNYGYTF,TGTGCCAGTAGTGCCACCGGGACAGGGGGGCCTAACTATGGCTACACCTTC
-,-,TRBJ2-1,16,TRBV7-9,CASSALKTTSYNEQFF,TGTGCCAGCAGCGCATTAAAAACGACCTCCTACAATGAGCAGTTCTTC
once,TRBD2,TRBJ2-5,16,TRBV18,CASSLDGLAGPETQYF,TGTGCCAGCTCACTAGACGGACTAGCGGGGCCGGAGACCCAGTACTTC
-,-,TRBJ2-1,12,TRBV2,CASSEGDNEQFF,TGTGCCAGCAGTGAAGGGGACAATGAGCAGTTCTTC
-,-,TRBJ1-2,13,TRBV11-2,CASSLDGNYGYTF,TGTGCCAGCAGCTTGGACGGAAACTATGGCTACACCTTC
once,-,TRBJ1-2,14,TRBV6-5,CASSPGQVNYGYTF,TGTGCCAGCAGCCCAGGCCAGGTGAACTATGGCTACACCTTC
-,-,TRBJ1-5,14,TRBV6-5,CASSYSAGNQPQHF,TGTGCCAGCAGTTACTCGGCGGGCAATCAGCCCCAGCATTTT
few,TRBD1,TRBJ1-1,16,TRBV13,CASSLGGTGMNTEAFF,TGTGCCAGCAGCTTAGGCGGGACAGGGATGAACACTGAAGCTTTCTTT
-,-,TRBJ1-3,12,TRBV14,CASSLVGNTIYF,TGTGCCAGCAGCCTCGTAGGAAACACCATATATTTT
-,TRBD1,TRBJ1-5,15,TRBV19,CATRGRDSRNQPQHF,TGTGCCACTCGGGGCCGGGACAGCCGCAATCAGCCCCAGCATTTT
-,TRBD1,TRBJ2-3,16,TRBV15,CATSSGTEDSTDTQYF,TGTGCCACCAGCAGCGGGACAGAGGATAGCACAGATACGCAGTATTTT
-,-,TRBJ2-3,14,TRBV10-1,CATMAAASTDTQYF,TGCGCCACTATGGCGGCGGCTAGCACAGATACGCAGTATTTT
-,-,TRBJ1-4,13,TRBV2,CASTGREGEKLFF,TGTGCCAGCACTGGAAGGGAAGGGGAAAAACTGTTTTTT
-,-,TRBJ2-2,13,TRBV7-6,CASSLGWTGELFF,TGTGCCAGCAGCTTAGGGTGGACCGGGGAGCTGTTTTTT